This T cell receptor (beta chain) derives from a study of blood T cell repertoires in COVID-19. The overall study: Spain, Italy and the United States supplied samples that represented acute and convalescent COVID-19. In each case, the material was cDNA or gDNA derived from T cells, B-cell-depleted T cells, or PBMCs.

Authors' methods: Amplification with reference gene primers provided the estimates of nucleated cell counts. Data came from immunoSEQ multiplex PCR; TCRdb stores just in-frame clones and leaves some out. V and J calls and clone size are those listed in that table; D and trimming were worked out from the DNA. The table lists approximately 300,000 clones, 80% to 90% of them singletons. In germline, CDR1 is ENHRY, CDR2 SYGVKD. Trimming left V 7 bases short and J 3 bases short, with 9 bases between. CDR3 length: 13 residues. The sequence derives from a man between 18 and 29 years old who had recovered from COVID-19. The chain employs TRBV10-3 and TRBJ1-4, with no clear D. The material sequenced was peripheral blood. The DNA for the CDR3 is TGTGCCATCAATGCGGATCCTAATGAAAAACTGTTTTTT. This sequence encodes CAINADPNEKLFF.